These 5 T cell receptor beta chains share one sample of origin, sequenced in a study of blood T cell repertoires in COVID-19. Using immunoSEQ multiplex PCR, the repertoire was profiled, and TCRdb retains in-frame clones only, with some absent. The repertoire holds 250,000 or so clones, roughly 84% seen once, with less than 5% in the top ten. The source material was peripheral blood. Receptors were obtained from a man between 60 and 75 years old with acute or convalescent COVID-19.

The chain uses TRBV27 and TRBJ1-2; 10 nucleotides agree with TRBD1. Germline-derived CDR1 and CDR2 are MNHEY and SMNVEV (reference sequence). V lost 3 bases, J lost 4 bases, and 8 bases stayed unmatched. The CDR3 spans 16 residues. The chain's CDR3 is CASSFGLGTGAYGYTF. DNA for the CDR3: TGTGCCAGCAGTTTTGGGCTGGGGACAGGGGCCTATGGCTACACCTTC.

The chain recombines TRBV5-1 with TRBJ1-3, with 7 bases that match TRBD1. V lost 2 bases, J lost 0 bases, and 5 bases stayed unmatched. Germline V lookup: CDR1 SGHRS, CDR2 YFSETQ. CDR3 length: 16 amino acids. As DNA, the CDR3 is TGCGCCAGCAGCTTATCCGGGACAGTCTCTGGAAACACCATATATTTT. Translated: CASSLSGTVSGNTIYF.

DNA for the CDR3: TGTGCCAGCGGTAACATCCCCCTGCTCCCCAATCAGCCCCAGCATTTT. It encodes CASGNIPLLPNQPQHF. The chain has TRBV2 and TRBJ1-5; D unresolved. V was shortened by 8 bases and J by 3 bases, with 20 bases between the two germline ends. This CDR3 is 16 amino acids long. Germline CDR1 SNHLY, CDR2 FYNNEI.

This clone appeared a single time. Here the CDR3 DNA reads TGCGCCAGCAGCCAAGATTGGGCCAGACAAGAGACCCAGTACTTC. This translates into CASSQDWARQETQYF. This chain uses TRBV4-1 with TRBJ2-5; D unresolved. Germline lookup yields CDR1 MGHRA and CDR2 YSYEKL. The length of the CDR3 is 15 residues. Trimming cost V 0 bases and J 2 bases, with 10 bases left between them.

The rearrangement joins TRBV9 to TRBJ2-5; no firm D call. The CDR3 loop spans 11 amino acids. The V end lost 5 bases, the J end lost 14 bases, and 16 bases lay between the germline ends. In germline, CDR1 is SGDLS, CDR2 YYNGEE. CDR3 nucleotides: TGTGCCAGCAGTGGTGGGCAAGTACTTTACTTC. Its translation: CASSGGQVLYF.